This is a list of T cell receptor beta chains from one sample in a study of T cell responses to AZD1222 COVID-19 vaccine. Using immunoSEQ multiplex PCR, the repertoire was profiled, and TCRdb retains in-frame clones only, with some absent. The table shows 130,000 to 150,000 clones, with 85% to 95% occurring only once. The material was peripheral blood, obtained after recovery from COVID-19. These receptor sequences come from an adult who had recovered from COVID-19. The CDR3 runs from the conserved cysteine through the conserved F or W. A D gene is named only where the DNA matches it firmly.

-	TRBJ2-7	TRBV10-2	TGCGCCAGCAGTGAAACAGGAGGCTACGAGCAGTACTTC	CASSETGGYEQYF
-	TRBJ1-1	TRBV28	TGTGCCAGCAGTTTGGTGGGGTTATTGAACACTGAAGCTTTCTTT	CASSLVGLLNTEAFF
-	TRBJ2-3	TRBV10-1	TGCGCCAGCATTGCCCCCACGGATACGCAGTATTTT	CASIAPTDTQYF
-	TRBJ2-1	TRBV9	TGTGCCAGCAGCGTAAACAATGAGCAGTTCTTC	CASSVNNEQFF
-	TRBJ1-5	TRBV7-9	TGTGCCAGCAGCCTGGACAGTCAGCCCCAGCATTTT	CASSLDSQPQHF
-	TRBJ1-1	TRBV5-4	TGTGCCAGCAGCTTGGGGGTCACTGAAGCTTTCTTT	CASSLGVTEAFF
-	TRBJ1-2	TRBV7-2	TGTGCCAGCAGCCAATGTTGCGGACAGTTGGCAATCTATGGCTACACCTTC	CASSQCCGQLAIYGYTF
TRBD1	TRBJ2-5	TRBV7-9	TGTGCCAGCAGCTTTTTTTTCTCCCGACAGGGGGGAGAGACCCAGTACTTC	CASSFFFSRQGGETQYF
-	TRBJ2-3	TRBV4-2	TGTGCCAGCAGCCAAGGGGGTATGACTGCTAGCACAGATACGCAGTATTTT	CASSQGGMTASTDTQYF
-	TRBJ1-5	TRBV5-8	TGTGCCAGCAGCTTGGGGAGGAGTAAGGGCTACAATCAGCCCCAGCATTTT	CASSLGRSKGYNQPQHF
-	TRBJ2-7	TRBV28	TGTGCCAGCAGTCCAACCCTAGCTCTGCGGCAGTACTTC	CASSPTLALRQYF
-	TRBJ1-1	TRBV13	TGTGCCAGCAGCTTAGAGGCAGGGCGGGGGAATGAAGCTTTCTTT	CASSLEAGRGNEAFF
-	TRBJ2-7	TRBV12-3/TRBV12-4	TGTGCCAGCAGCGTAACCTACGAGCAGTACTTC	CASSVTYEQYF
TRBD1	TRBJ2-7	TRBV5-1	TGCGCCAGCAGCACCAGGACAGGGGTCCACGCCTACGAGCAGTACTTC	CASSTRTGVHAYEQYF